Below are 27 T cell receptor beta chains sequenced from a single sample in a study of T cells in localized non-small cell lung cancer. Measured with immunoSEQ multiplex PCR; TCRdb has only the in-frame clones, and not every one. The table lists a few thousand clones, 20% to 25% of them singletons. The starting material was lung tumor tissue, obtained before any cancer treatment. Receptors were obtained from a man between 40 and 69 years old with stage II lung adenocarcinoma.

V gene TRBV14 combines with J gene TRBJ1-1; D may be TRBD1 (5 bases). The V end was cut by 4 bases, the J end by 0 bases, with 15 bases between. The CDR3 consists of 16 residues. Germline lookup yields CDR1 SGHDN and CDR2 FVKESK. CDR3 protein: CASSPRGGTMNTEAFF. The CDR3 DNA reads TGTGCCAGCAGCCCTCGTGGAGGGACCATGAACACTGAAGCTTTCTTT.

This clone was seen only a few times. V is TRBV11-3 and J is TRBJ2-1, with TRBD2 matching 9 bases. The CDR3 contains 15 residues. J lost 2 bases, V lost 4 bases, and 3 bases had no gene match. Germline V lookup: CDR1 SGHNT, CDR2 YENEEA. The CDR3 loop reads CASSSIAGAYNEQFF. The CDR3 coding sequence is TGTGCCAGCAGCTCAATAGCGGGGGCCTACAATGAGCAGTTCTTC. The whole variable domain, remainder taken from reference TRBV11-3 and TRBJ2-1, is EAGVVQSPRYKIIEKKQPVAFWCNPISGHNTLYWYLQNLGQGPELLIRYENEEAVDDSQLPKDRFSAERLKGVDSTLKIQPAELGDSAVYLCASSSIAGAYNEQFFGPGTRLTVL.

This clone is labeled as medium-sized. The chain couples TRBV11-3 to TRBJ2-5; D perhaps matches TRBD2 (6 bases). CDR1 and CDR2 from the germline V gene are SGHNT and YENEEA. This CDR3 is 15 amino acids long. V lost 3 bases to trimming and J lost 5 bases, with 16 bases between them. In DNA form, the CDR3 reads TGTGCCAGCAGCTTTCGGACTATCGGGCGGGAGACCCAGTACTTC. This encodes CASSFRTIGRETQYF.

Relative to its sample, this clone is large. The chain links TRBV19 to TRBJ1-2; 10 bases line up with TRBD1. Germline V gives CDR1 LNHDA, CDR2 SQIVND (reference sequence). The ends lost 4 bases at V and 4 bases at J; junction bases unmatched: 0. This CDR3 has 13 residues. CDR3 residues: CASSRTGGYGYTF. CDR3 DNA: TGTGCCAGTAGTAGGACAGGGGGCTATGGCTACACCTTC. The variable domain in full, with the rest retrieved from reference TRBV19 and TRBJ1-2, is DGGITQSPKYLFRKEGQNVTLSCEQNLNHDAMYWYRQDPGQGLRLIYYSQIVNDFQKGDIAEGYSVSREKKESFPLTVTSAQKNPTAFYLCASSRTGGYGYTFGSGTRLTVV.

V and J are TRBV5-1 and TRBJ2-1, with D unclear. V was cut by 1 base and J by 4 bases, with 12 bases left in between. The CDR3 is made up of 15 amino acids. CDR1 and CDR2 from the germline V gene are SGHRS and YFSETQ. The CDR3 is CASSLSGYNYNEQFF. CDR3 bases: TGCGCCAGCAGCTTGAGTGGCTACAATTACAATGAGCAGTTCTTC. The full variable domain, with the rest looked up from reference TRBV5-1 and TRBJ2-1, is KAGVTQTPRYLIKTRGQQVTLSCSPISGHRSVSWYQQTPGQGLQFLFEYFSETQRNKGNFPGRFSGRQFSNSRSEMNVSTLELGDSALYLCASSLSGYNYNEQFFGPGTRLTVL.

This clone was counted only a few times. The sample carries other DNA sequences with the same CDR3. The CDR3 region is CASSLEAANTEAFF. In nucleotides, the CDR3 is TGCGCCAGCAGCTTGGAGGCAGCGAACACTGAAGCTTTCTTT. The chain joins TRBV5-1 to TRBJ1-1; no clear D gene. CDR1 and CDR2 from the germline V gene are SGHRS and YFSETQ. The CDR3 covers 14 residues. The ends were cut back, 0 bases at V and 1 base at J, with 7 bases in the middle.

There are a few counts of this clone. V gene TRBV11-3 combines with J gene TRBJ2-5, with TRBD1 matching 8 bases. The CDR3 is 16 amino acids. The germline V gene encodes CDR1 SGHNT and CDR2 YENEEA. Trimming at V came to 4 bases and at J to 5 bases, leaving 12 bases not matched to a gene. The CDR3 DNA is TGTGCCAGCAGCTGGAAGATCGCGACAGGGGACGAGACCCAGTACTTC. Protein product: CASSWKIATGDETQYF. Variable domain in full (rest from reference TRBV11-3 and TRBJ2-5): EAGVVQSPRYKIIEKKQPVAFWCNPISGHNTLYWYLQNLGQGPELLIRYENEEAVDDSQLPKDRFSAERLKGVDSTLKIQPAELGDSAVYLCASSWKIATGDETQYFGPGTRLLVL.

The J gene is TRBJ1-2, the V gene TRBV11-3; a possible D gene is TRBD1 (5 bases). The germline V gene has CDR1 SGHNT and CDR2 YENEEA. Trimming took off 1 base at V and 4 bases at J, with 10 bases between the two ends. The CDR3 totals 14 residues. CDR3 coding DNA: TGTGCCAGCAGCTTAGTAAGGGGAATCTATGGCTACACCTTC. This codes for CASSLVRGIYGYTF.

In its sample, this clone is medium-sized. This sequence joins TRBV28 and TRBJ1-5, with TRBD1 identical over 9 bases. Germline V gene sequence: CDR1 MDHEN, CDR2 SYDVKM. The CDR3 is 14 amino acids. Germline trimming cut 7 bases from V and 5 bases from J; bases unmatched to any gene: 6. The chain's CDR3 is CASKDTGGHQPQHF. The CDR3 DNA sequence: TGTGCCAGCAAGGATACAGGGGGCCATCAGCCCCAGCATTTT.

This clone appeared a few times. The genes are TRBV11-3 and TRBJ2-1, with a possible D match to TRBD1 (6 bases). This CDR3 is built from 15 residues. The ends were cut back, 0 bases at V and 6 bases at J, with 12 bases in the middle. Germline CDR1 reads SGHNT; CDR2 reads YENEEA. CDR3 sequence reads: CASSLDRRGGNEQFF. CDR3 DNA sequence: TGTGCCAGCAGCTTAGATCGTCGAGGGGGCAATGAGCAGTTCTTC. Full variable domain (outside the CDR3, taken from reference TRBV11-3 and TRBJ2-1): EAGVVQSPRYKIIEKKQPVAFWCNPISGHNTLYWYLQNLGQGPELLIRYENEEAVDDSQLPKDRFSAERLKGVDSTLKIQPAELGDSAVYLCASSLDRRGGNEQFFGPGTRLTVL.

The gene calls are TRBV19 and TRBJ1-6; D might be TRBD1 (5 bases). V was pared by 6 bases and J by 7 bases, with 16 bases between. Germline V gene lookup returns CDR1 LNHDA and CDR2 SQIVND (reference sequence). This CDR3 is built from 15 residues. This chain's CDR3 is CASRFGTPENSPLHF. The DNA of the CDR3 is TGTGCCAGTAGATTCGGGACGCCCGAAAATTCACCCCTCCACTTT.

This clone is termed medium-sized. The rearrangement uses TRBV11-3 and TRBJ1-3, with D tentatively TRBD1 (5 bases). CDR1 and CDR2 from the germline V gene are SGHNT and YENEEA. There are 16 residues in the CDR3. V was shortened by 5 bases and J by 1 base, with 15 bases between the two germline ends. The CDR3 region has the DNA TGTGCCAGCAGCCCCGGGGGGGTGAGGTCTGGAAACACCATATATTTT. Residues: CASSPGGVRSGNTIYF.

This chain's CDR3 is CASSFVPRGGNTIYF. DNA for the CDR3: TGTGCCAGCAGTTTTGTTCCCAGAGGTGGAAACACCATATATTTT. This sequence joins TRBV28 and TRBJ1-3, with D unclear. This CDR3 comprises 15 residues. Germline values: CDR1 MDHEN, CDR2 SYDVKM. Trimming removed 3 bases at V and 3 bases at J, with 12 bases between.

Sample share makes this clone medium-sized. CDR3 loop: CAISVRDRAYGYTF. For the CDR3, the DNA is TGTGCCATCAGCGTCCGAGACAGGGCCTATGGCTACACCTTC. The J gene is TRBJ1-2, the V gene TRBV6-8; TRBD1 matches 7 bases. The CDR3 covers 14 residues. With V trimmed by 10 bases and J by 4 bases, 12 bases remained unmatched. Germline V gives CDR1 MNHGY, CDR2 SAAAGT.

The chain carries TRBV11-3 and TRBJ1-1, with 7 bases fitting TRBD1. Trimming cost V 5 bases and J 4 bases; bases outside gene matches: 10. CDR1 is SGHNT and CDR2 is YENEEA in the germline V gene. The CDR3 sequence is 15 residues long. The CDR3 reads CASSLQGPASTEAFF. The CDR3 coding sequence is TGTGCCAGCAGCCTACAGGGGCCCGCCAGCACTGAAGCTTTCTTT. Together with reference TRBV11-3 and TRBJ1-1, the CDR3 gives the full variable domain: EAGVVQSPRYKIIEKKQPVAFWCNPISGHNTLYWYLQNLGQGPELLIRYENEEAVDDSQLPKDRFSAERLKGVDSTLKIQPAELGDSAVYLCASSLQGPASTEAFFGQGTRLTVV.

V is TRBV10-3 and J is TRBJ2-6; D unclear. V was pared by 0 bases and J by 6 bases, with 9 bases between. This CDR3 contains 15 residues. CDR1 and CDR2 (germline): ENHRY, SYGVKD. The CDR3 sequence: CAISESPPPANVLTF. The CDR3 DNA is TGTGCCATCAGTGAGTCCCCACCTCCGGCCAACGTCCTGACTTTC.

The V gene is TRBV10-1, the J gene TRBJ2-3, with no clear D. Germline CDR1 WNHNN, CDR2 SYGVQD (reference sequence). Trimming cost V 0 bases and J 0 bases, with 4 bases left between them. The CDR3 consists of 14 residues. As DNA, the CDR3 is TGCGCCAGCAGTGAGTCTTTAAGCACAGATACGCAGTATTTT. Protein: CASSESLSTDTQYF.

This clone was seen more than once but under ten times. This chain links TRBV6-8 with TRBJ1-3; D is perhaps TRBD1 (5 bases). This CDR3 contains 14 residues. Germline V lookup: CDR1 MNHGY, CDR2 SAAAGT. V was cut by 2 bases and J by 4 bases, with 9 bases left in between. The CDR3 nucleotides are TGTGCCAGCAGTTACGCAGGGATCGGAAACACCATATATTTT. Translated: CASSYAGIGNTIYF.

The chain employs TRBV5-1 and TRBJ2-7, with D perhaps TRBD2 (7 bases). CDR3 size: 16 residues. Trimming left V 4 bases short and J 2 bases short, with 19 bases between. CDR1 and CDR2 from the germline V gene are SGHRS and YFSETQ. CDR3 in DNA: TGCGCCAGCAGCGGGGGGACTCCCGGGGGGCCCTACGAGCAGTACTTC. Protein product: CASSGGTPGGPYEQYF. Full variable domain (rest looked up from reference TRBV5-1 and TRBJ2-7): KAGVTQTPRYLIKTRGQQVTLSCSPISGHRSVSWYQQTPGQGLQFLFEYFSETQRNKGNFPGRFSGRQFSNSRSEMNVSTLELGDSALYLCASSGGTPGGPYEQYFGPGTRLTVT.

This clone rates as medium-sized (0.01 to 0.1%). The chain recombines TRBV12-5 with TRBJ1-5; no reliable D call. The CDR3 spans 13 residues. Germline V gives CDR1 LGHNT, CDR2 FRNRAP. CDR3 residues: CASCRGGNQPQHF. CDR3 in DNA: TGTGCCAGCTGTAGAGGTGGCAATCAGCCCCAGCATTTT. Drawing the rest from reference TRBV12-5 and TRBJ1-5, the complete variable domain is DARVTQTPRHKVTEMGQEVTMRCQPILGHNTVFWYRQTMMQGLELLAYFRNRAPLDDSGMPKDRFSAEMPDATLATLKIQPSEPRDSAVYFCASCRGGNQPQHFGDGTRLSIL.

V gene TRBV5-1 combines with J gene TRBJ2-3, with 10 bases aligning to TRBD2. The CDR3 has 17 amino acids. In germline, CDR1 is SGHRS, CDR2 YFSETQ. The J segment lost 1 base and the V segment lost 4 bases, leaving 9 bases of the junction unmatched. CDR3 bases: TGCGCCAGCAGCCCTCCCTGGCTAGCGGGAGGCACAGATACGCAGTATTTT. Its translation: CASSPPWLAGGTDTQYF.

The CDR3 here is CASSRWGQGGGQLFF. CDR3 sequence (DNA): TGTGCCAGCAGCCGATGGGGACAGGGTGGCGGCCAGCTGTTTTTT. The rearrangement joins TRBV14 to TRBJ2-2; 9 nucleotides align to TRBD1. Germline-derived CDR1 and CDR2 are SGHDN and FVKESK. V shed 4 bases and J 12 bases; nucleotides not matched to a gene: 12. This CDR3 comprises 15 residues.

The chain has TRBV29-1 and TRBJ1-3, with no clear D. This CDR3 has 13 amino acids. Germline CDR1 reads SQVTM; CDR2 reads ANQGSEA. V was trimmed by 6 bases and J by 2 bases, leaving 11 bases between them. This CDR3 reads CSVRWITGNTIYF. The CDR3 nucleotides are TGCAGCGTCAGATGGATTACTGGAAACACCATATATTTT.

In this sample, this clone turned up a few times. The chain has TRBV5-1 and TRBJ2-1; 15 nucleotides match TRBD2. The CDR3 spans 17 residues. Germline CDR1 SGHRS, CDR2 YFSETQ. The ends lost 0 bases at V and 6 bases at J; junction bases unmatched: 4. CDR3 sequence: CASSLGGTSGGPNEQFF. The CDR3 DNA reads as TGCGCCAGCAGCTTGGGAGGGACTAGCGGGGGGCCCAATGAGCAGTTCTTC.

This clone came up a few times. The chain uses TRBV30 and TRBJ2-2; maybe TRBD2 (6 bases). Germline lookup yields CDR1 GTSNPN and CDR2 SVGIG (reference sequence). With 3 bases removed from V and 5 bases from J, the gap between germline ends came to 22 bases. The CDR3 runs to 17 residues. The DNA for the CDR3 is TGTGCCTGGAGGTCTCCTAGAGGGACTGCGGGGACCGGGGAGCTGTTTTTT. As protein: CAWRSPRGTAGTGELFF. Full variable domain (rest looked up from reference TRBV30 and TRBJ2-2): SQTIHQWPATLVQPVGSPLSLECTVEGTSNPNLYWYRQAAGRGLQLLFYSVGIGQISSEVPQNLSASRPQDRQFILSSKKLLLSDSGFYLCAWRSPRGTAGTGELFFGEGSRLTVL.

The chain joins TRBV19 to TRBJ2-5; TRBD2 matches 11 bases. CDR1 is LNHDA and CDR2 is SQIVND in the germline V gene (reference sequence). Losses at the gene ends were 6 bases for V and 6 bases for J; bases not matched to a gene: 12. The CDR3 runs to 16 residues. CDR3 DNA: TGTGCCAGTAGCCTGACCGGGACTAGCGGCACGAAGACCCAGTACTTC. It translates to CASSLTGTSGTKTQYF. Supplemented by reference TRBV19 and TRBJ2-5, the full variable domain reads DGGITQSPKYLFRKEGQNVTLSCEQNLNHDAMYWYRQDPGQGLRLIYYSQIVNDFQKGDIAEGYSVSREKKESFPLTVTSAQKNPTAFYLCASSLTGTSGTKTQYFGPGTRLLVL.

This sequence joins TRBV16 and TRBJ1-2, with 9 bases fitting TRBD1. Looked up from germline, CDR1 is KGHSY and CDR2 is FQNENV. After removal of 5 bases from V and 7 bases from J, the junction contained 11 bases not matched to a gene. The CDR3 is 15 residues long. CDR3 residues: CASSDPGQGSIGYTF. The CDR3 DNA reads TGTGCCAGCAGCGATCCGGGACAGGGTTCAATTGGCTACACCTTC.